Shown below are 2 T cell receptor beta chains from a single sample sequenced in a study of blood T cell repertoires in COVID-19. The protocol was immunoSEQ multiplex PCR, while the TCRdb copy is restricted to in-frame clones and leaves out a portion. The sample contains a few hundred thousand clones, around 83% of which appear only once. The material sequenced was PBMCs or T cells enriched from blood (not recorded which). Source of these receptors: a woman aged 45 to 65 who had been exposed to COVID-19.

This clone showed up just once. The chain employs TRBV9 and TRBJ1-1; tentatively, D is TRBD1 (6 bases). Per germline, CDR1 SGDLS and CDR2 YYNGEE. This CDR3 spans 15 amino acids. V lost 0 bases and J lost 2, with 11 bases in between. The CDR3 nucleotides read TGTGCCAGCAGCGTAGTGACAGGCGGTAACACTGAAGCTTTCTTT. It codes for CASSVVTGGNTEAFF.

The chain links TRBV5-6 to TRBJ2-7; D unresolved. V dropped 4 bases and J dropped 0 bases, with 11 bases sitting between them. The CDR3 runs to 14 residues. In germline, CDR1 is SGHDT, CDR2 YYEEEE. The CDR3 bases are TGTGCCAGCAGCCTAGGTCTTAGCTCCTACGAGCAGTACTTC. Amino acids: CASSLGLSSYEQYF.